These 4 T cell receptor beta chains came from one sample sequenced in a study of T-cell memory formation after mild COVID-19. TCRdb reprocessed the 5' RACE reads via MiXCR and lists one record per CDR3 protein. The data hold 200,000 to 300,000 distinct CDR3 sequences, with around 15% observed a single time. Sequencing input: PBMCs or a T cell subset sorted from them (not recorded which). The receptor set was obtained from a man between 18 and 35 years old who had mild COVID-19 (a few samples of this study predate the infection). Cell type and time point are not known.

This clonotype was seen many times. The chain is built from TRBV7-9 and TRBJ2-2; D gene uncertain. Trimming removed 8 bases from V and 5 bases from J, with 6 bases in between. Germline values: CDR1 SEHNR, CDR2 FQNEAQ (reference sequence). The CDR3 is 11 amino acids. The CDR3 loop reads CASGRTGELFF. The CDR3 DNA follows: TGTGCCAGCGGTAGGACCGGGGAGCTGTTTTTT. Filled out from reference TRBV7-9 and TRBJ2-2, the complete variable domain reads DTGVSQNPRHKITKRGQNVTFRCDPISEHNRLYWYRQTLGQGPEFLTYFQNEAQLEKSRLLSDRFSAERPKGSFSTLEIQRTEQGDSAMYLCASGRTGELFFGEGSRLTVL.

There are a few counts of this clonotype. The chain couples TRBV3-1 to TRBJ2-1; perhaps TRBD1 as D (5 bases). Germline V lookup: CDR1 LGHDT, CDR2 YNNKEL (reference sequence). This CDR3 contains 13 residues. Trimming pared 1 base from V and 11 bases from J, leaving 12 bases between. The CDR3 bases are TGTGCCAGCAGCCAAGGGGGCTCACCTCAGCAGTTCTTC. Its protein is CASSQGGSPQQFF.

The J gene is TRBJ1-5, the V gene TRBV5-1, with D tentatively TRBD1 (5 bases). CDR3 size: 14 residues. Germline V gene sequence: CDR1 SGHRS, CDR2 YFSETQ. The V end lost 4 bases, the J end lost 1 base, and 9 bases lay between the germline ends. In DNA, the CDR3 is TGCGCCAGCAGCACGGGACCGAGCAATCAGCCCCAGCATTTT. Translation gives CASSTGPSNQPQHF. The variable domain in full, with the rest retrieved from reference TRBV5-1 and TRBJ1-5, is KAGVTQTPRYLIKTRGQQVTLSCSPISGHRSVSWYQQTPGQGLQFLFEYFSETQRNKGNFPGRFSGRQFSNSRSEMNVSTLELGDSALYLCASSTGPSNQPQHFGDGTRLSIL.

This clonotype was counted only a few times. This chain connects TRBV27 to TRBJ1-2; TRBD1 is a possible D gene (5 bases). CDR1 and CDR2 from the germline V gene are MNHEY and SMNVEV (reference sequence). This CDR3 is 15 amino acids long. With 3 bases removed from V and 4 bases from J, the gap between germline ends came to 15 bases. CDR3 protein: CASSFAGGGSYGYTF. The DNA for the CDR3 is TGTGCCAGCAGTTTCGCGGGGGGAGGAAGCTATGGCTACACCTTC.